This T cell receptor beta chain came from a study of blood T cell repertoires in COVID-19. Whole-study context: The study drew acute and convalescent COVID-19 samples from the United States, Italy and Spain. Nucleic acid was either cDNA or gDNA, and it came from T cells, B-cell-depleted T cells, or PBMCs.

Per the original data handling: Estimated nucleated cell counts came from reference gene primer amplification. Repertoires were generated with immunoSEQ multiplex PCR, while TCRdb's copy carries only in-frame clones and drops some. The DNA gave D and trimming, while V, J and clone size come from that table. The profile shows approximately 340,000 clones, 80% to 90% of them singletons. With 2 bases removed from V and 4 bases from J, the gap between germline ends came to 9 bases. Germline CDR1 is ENHRY and CDR2 is SYGVKD. CDR3 length: 13 residues. This receptor was identified in a young man with active or convalescent COVID-19. This chain joins TRBV10-3 and TRBJ2-7, with D possibly matching TRBD2 (6 bases). Material: peripheral blood. CDR3 in amino acids: CAISEDGSYEQYF. The CDR3 nucleotides are TGTGCCATCAGTGAGGACGGGAGTTACGAGCAGTACTTC.